This record concerns one T cell receptor (beta chain) sequence. This sample was included in a study of blood T cell repertoires in COVID-19. Turning to the study itself: T cells, B-cell-depleted T cells, or PBMCs provided the cDNA or gDNA that served as material.

V was shortened by 4 bases and J by 6 bases, with 11 bases between the two germline ends. This CDR3 comprises 14 residues. The germline V gene encodes CDR1 SGDLS and CDR2 YYNGEE. Using immunoSEQ multiplex PCR, the repertoire was profiled, and TCRdb retains in-frame clones only, with some absent. The top ten clones hold about 4% of a sample with a few hundred thousand clones, 85% to 90% of them seen once. The chain employs TRBV9 and TRBJ1-6; D not resolved. This TCR derives from a man aged 25 to 40 who had recovered from COVID-19. Sequenced: PBMCs or T cells enriched from blood (not recorded which). The CDR3 is CASSQPVRNSPLHF. The CDR3 nucleotides are TGTGCCAGCAGCCAACCGGTACGTAATTCACCCCTCCACTTT. Looking up the rest from reference TRBV9 and TRBJ1-6 gives the full variable domain: DSGVTQTPKHLITATGQRVTLRCSPRSGDLSVYWYQQSLDQGLQFLIQYYNGEERAKGNILERFSAQQFPDLHSELNLSSLELGDSALYFCASSQPVRNSPLHFGNGTRLTVT.